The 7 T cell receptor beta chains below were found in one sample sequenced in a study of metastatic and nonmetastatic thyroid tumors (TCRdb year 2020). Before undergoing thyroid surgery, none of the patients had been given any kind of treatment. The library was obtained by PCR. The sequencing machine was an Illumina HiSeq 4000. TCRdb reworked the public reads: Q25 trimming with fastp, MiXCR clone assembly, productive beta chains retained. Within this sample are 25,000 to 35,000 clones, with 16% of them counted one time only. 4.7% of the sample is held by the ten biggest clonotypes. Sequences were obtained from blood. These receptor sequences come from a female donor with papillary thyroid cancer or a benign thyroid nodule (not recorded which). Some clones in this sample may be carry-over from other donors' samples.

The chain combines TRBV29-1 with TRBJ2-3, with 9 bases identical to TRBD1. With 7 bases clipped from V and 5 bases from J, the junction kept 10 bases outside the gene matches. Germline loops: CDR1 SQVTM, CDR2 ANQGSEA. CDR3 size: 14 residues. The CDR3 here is CSAVGTGHGDTQYF. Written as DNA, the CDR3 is TGCAGCGCTGTCGGGACAGGGCATGGAGATACGCAGTATTTT.

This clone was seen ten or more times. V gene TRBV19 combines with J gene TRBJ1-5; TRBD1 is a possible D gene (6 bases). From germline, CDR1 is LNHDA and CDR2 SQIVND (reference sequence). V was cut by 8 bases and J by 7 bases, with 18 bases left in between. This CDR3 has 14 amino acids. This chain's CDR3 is CASHTGFREQPQHF. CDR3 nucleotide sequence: TGTGCCAGTCACACAGGGTTTCGCGAACAGCCCCAGCATTTT.

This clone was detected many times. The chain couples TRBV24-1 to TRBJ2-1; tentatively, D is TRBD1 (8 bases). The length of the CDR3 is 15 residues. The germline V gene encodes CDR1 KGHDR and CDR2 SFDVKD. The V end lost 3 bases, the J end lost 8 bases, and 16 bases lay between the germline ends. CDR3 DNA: TGTGCCACCAGTGATAGGACAGGGAGGGGAGATGAGCAGTTCTTC. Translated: CATSDRTGRGDEQFF.

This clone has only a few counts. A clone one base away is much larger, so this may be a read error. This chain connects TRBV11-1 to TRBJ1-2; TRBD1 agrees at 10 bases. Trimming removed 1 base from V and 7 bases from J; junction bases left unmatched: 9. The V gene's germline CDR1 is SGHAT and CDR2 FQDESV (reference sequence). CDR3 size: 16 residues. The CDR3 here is CASSLGGQGSPSGYTF. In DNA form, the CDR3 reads TGTGCCAGCAGCTTAGGGGGACAGGGGTCCCCAAGTGGCTACACCTTC.

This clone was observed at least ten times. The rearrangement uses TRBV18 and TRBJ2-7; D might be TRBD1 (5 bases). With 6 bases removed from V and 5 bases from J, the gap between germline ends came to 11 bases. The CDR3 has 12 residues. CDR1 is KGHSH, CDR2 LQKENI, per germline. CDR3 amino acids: CASSLGADEQYF. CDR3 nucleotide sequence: TGTGCCAGCTCGTTAGGGGCGGACGAGCAGTACTTC.

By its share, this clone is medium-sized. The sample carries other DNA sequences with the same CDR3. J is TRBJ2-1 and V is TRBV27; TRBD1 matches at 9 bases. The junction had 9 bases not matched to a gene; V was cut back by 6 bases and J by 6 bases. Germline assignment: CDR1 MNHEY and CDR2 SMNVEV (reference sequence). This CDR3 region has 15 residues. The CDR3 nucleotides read TGTGCCAGCAGACCGGGACAGGGTGTCTTCAATGAGCAGTTCTTC. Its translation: CASRPGQGVFNEQFF.

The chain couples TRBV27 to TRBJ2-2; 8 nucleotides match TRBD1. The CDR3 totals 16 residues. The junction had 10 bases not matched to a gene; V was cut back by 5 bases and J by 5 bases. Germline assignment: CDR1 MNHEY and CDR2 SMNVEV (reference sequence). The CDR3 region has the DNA TGTGCCAGCAGTCCAAACACAGGGGGTCGTACCGGGGAGCTGTTTTTT. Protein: CASSPNTGGRTGELFF.